The 3 T cell receptor beta chains below come from one sample, sequenced in a study of CD8+ T cells in alopecia areata. Treatment denoted: oral pan-JAK inhibitor, 5-10 mg twice daily. RNA extraction was followed by reverse transcription into cDNA, which acted as the sequencing template. Produced via immunoSEQ multiplex PCR; TCRdb's table is partial and in-frame only. This sample has 200,000 to 250,000 clones, with around 66% found just once. Specimen: CD4+ T cells sorted from blood, collected at week 4, from a patient treated with tofacitinib. Receptors were obtained from a human donor with alopecia areata.

The chain links TRBV2 to TRBJ1-6; D not certain. V was clipped by 6 bases and J by 11 bases, with 8 bases between them. The germline gives CDR1 SNHLY, CDR2 FYNNEI. This CDR3 has 11 residues. The DNA of the CDR3 is TGTGCCAGCAGGACTCTGGCACCCCTCCACTTT. The encoded protein is CASRTLAPLHF.

On this clone: Other nucleotide sequences in the sample specify the same CDR3. The J gene is TRBJ2-4, the V gene TRBV29-1; D unresolved. The CDR3 extends over 12 amino acids. Germline CDR1 is SQVTM and CDR2 is ANQGSEA. The V gene lost 4 bases and the J gene lost 1 base, with 5 bases spanning the gap. CDR3 protein: CSVGLAKNIQYF. The CDR3, as DNA: TGCAGCGTTGGCCTTGCCAAAAACATTCAGTACTTC.

J is TRBJ2-3 and V is TRBV15; 10 positions match TRBD2. J was trimmed by 3 bases and V by 5 bases; bases with no gene match: 5. The length of the CDR3 is 15 residues. CDR1 and CDR2 (germline): LNHNV, YYDKDF (reference sequence). As DNA, the CDR3 is TGTGCCACCAGCTCGGGACTAGCGAAGACAGATACGCAGTATTTT. Translating gives CATSSGLAKTDTQYF.